This record concerns one T cell receptor beta chain sequence. The target antigen is unknown. This record comes from a study of shared clonotypes between healthy human individuals. The wider study: Ranging from 18 to 49 in age, donors were a couple of women and a few men. Findings of the study overall: Naive CD4 clonotypes overlapped across a few donors at roughly 5.1%.

Germline-derived CDR1 and CDR2 are MNHEY and SMNVEV (reference sequence). The V end was cut by 2 bases, the J end by 3 bases, with 5 bases between. The CDR3 runs 13 residues. Profiling relied on immunoSEQ multiplex PCR, and the TCRdb table lists in-frame clones only, not all of them. Found here are around 2,100,000 clones, about 95% of them singletons; the top ten hold approximately 1.2%. CD45RO-negative cells were positively selected for CCR7, leaving out terminally differentiated effector memory CD45RA+ cells. The sequenced sample consisted of naive CD8+ T cells sorted from blood. The chain recombines TRBV27 with TRBJ1-5; D unclear. The sequence derives from a man aged 18-30 years in good health. Written as DNA, the CDR3 is TGTGCCAGCAGTTTAATGGTCAATCAGCCCCAGCATTTT. It is translated as CASSLMVNQPQHF.